This T cell receptor (beta chain) was found in a study of shared clonotypes between healthy human individuals. CD45RO-negative cells were positively selected for CCR7, leaving out terminally differentiated effector memory CD45RA+ cells. The protocol was immunoSEQ multiplex PCR, while the TCRdb copy is restricted to in-frame clones and leaves out a portion. The data contain approximately 810,000 clones, over 90% of them singletons. Sequencing input: naive CD8+ T cells sorted from blood. This TCR derives from a man between 25 and 39 years old in good health.

CDR3 residues: CASSEVEERGAYGYTF. CDR3 DNA: TGTGCCAGCAGTGAAGTGGAGGAACGCGGGGCCTATGGCTACACCTTC. The chain is built from TRBV6-1 and TRBJ1-2; a possible D gene is TRBD1 (5 bases). From germline, CDR1 is MNHNS and CDR2 SASEGT. The germline V and J ends were trimmed by 1 base and 4 bases, with 16 bases remaining between them. The CDR3 length is 16 residues.